These 31 T cell receptor beta chains share one sample of origin, sequenced in a study of cytomegalovirus exposure and HLA in healthy donors. The study ran its PCR with 60 Vbeta and 13 Jbeta primers. Measured with immunoSEQ multiplex PCR; TCRdb has only the in-frame clones, and not every one. Among roughly 100,000 clones, around 80% were seen once, and the ten largest hold about 5%. Specimen: PBMCs. These receptors came from a male donor in good health and CMV-seronegative.

The chain uses TRBV2 and TRBJ1-2; no reliable D call. The CDR3 consists of 15 residues. Germline CDR1 SNHLY, CDR2 FYNNEI. Trimming removed 4 bases from V and 4 bases from J, with 16 bases in between. The CDR3 loop is CASSVKVGETYGYTF. CDR3 DNA: TGTGCCAGCAGTGTAAAGGTGGGAGAAACCTATGGCTACACCTTC.

The V and J genes are TRBV5-1 and TRBJ2-1; a possible D gene is TRBD2 (6 bases). The CDR3 contains 15 residues. Germline CDR1 SGHRS, CDR2 YFSETQ. The V and J ends lost 5 bases and 0 bases respectively, with 12 bases between them. DNA of the CDR3: TGCGCCAGCAGAGTAGCGGAGTACTCCTACAATGAGCAGTTCTTC. Encoded protein: CASRVAEYSYNEQFF.

The chain recombines TRBV19 with TRBJ2-1, with D hard to call. The CDR3 covers 13 residues. V was shortened by 7 bases and J by 7 bases, with 14 bases between the two germline ends. Germline lookup yields CDR1 LNHDA and CDR2 SQIVND (reference sequence). The CDR3 loop reads CASKARGGNEQFF. The CDR3 nucleotides are TGTGCCAGTAAAGCCAGAGGTGGGAATGAGCAGTTCTTC.

This clone appeared a single time. V gene TRBV27 combines with J gene TRBJ2-3; D is possibly TRBD2 (5 bases). Trimming took 4 bases from V and 4 from J, leaving 12 bases between them. Germline lookup yields CDR1 MNHEY and CDR2 SMNVEV (reference sequence). The CDR3 has 14 amino acids. CDR3 DNA: TGTGCCAGCAGTTCTGCGGGTGAGGCAGATACGCAGTATTTT. The encoded protein is CASSSAGEADTQYF.

The CDR3 here is CASNDRDYGYTF. The CDR3 coding sequence is TGTGCCAGCAATGACAGGGACTATGGCTACACCTTC. The rearrangement uses TRBV28 and TRBJ1-2, with TRBD1 identical over 7 bases. Germline V lookup: CDR1 MDHEN, CDR2 SYDVKM. The CDR3 is 12 amino acids. V gave up 7 bases and J gave up 3 bases; unmatched junction bases: 2.

The gene calls are TRBV7-3 and TRBJ2-2; D ambiguous. The V end was cut by 5 bases, the J end by 7 bases, with 11 bases between. CDR3 length equals 13 residues. CDR1 and CDR2 (germline): SGHTA, FQGTGA. Here the CDR3 reads CASSREVGGELFF. CDR3 in DNA: TGTGCCAGCAGCCGTGAGGTGGGCGGGGAGCTGTTTTTT.

Note on this clone: Distinct nucleotide sequences in the sample also encode this CDR3. The rearrangement uses TRBV5-1 and TRBJ2-2; possibly TRBD2 for D (5 bases). There are 16 residues in the CDR3. Trimming shortened V by 1 base and J by 0 bases, and 10 bases separated the two germline ends. Per the germline V gene, CDR1 is SGHRS and CDR2 is YFSETQ. CDR3 amino acids: CASSLPGAANTGELFF. DNA for the CDR3: TGCGCCAGCAGCTTGCCAGGAGCGGCGAACACCGGGGAGCTGTTTTTT. The full variable domain, completed using reference TRBV5-1 and TRBJ2-2, is KAGVTQTPRYLIKTRGQQVTLSCSPISGHRSVSWYQQTPGQGLQFLFEYFSETQRNKGNFPGRFSGRQFSNSRSEMNVSTLELGDSALYLCASSLPGAANTGELFFGEGSRLTVL.

V is TRBV27 and J is TRBJ2-2; 11 nucleotides agree with TRBD2. This CDR3 has 16 amino acids. The V gene end was trimmed by 3 bases and the J gene end by 4 bases; junction bases not matched to a gene: 4. Germline loops: CDR1 MNHEY, CDR2 SMNVEV (reference sequence). CDR3 nucleotides: TGTGCCAGCAGTTTCGGGACTAGCGGCCTCACCGGGGAGCTGTTTTTT. Protein sequence: CASSFGTSGLTGELFF.

J is TRBJ2-3 and V is TRBV29-1, with 7 bases identical to TRBD1. CDR1 and CDR2 (germline): SQVTM, ANQGSEA. CDR3 size: 13 residues. Germline trimming cut 5 bases from V and 5 bases from J; bases unmatched to any gene: 7. The CDR3: CSVKRQGGDTQYF. Written as DNA, the CDR3 is TGCAGCGTTAAACGACAGGGCGGAGATACGCAGTATTTT.

The chain combines TRBV19 with TRBJ1-2; 10 bases agree with TRBD1. The CDR3 spans 14 residues. Trimming removed 6 bases from V and 7 bases from J; junction bases left unmatched: 8. Germline-derived CDR1 and CDR2 are LNHDA and SQIVND (reference sequence). CDR3 loop: CASREDRGRRGYTF. As DNA, the CDR3 is TGTGCCAGTAGAGAAGACAGGGGGCGGCGTGGCTACACCTTC.

The V and J genes are TRBV6-6 and TRBJ1-1, with D perhaps matching TRBD1 (5 bases). CDR3 size: 14 residues. Germline V gives CDR1 MNHNY, CDR2 SVGAGI (reference sequence). Trimming removed 5 bases at V and 4 bases at J, with 14 bases between. The CDR3 spells CASSRQGVGTEAFF. Here the CDR3 DNA reads TGTGCCAGCAGTAGACAAGGGGTCGGCACTGAAGCTTTCTTT.

The gene calls are TRBV27 and TRBJ1-5; unclear D gene. Germline V lookup: CDR1 MNHEY, CDR2 SMNVEV (reference sequence). Trimming left V 4 bases short and J 6 bases short, with 13 bases between. This CDR3 spans 14 amino acids. CDR3 sequence reads: CASSYRGRSQPQHF. As DNA, the CDR3 is TGTGCCAGCAGTTATCGGGGAAGGAGTCAGCCCCAGCATTTT.

The genes are TRBV6-5 and TRBJ2-3; D may be TRBD1 (6 bases). The germline V gene encodes CDR1 MNHEY and CDR2 SVGAGI. V shed 6 bases and J shed 0 bases, with 13 bases lying between them. CDR3 length equals 15 residues. The CDR3: CASRNSGASTDTQYF. DNA for the CDR3: TGTGCCAGCAGGAACTCAGGGGCAAGCACAGATACGCAGTATTTT.

The chain links TRBV7-9 to TRBJ2-1; 8 bases map to TRBD2. Germline V gene sequence: CDR1 SEHNR, CDR2 FQNEAQ (reference sequence). The CDR3 consists of 19 residues. Germline trimming cut 1 base from V and 8 bases from J; bases unmatched to any gene: 19. The CDR3 here is CASSLELAASTGFGHEQFF. The CDR3 coding sequence is TGTGCCAGCAGCTTAGAACTAGCGGCGTCTACTGGCTTTGGGCATGAGCAGTTCTTC.

The chain has TRBV19 and TRBJ2-3; 7 positions match TRBD2. Germline CDR1 and CDR2: LNHDA and SQIVND (reference sequence). The CDR3 spans 16 residues. V trimming: 3 bases; J trimming: 3 bases; junction bases outside the gene matches: 9. As DNA, the CDR3 is TGTGCCAGTAGTATGGGGAGGGCCAGACTAACAGATACGCAGTATTTT. Its translation: CASSMGRARLTDTQYF.

The table lists this clone with a few counts. The rearrangement joins TRBV10-3 to TRBJ1-5; D unresolved. The CDR3 consists of 12 residues. The ends were cut back, 8 bases at V and 4 bases at J, with 9 bases in the middle. CDR1 ENHRY and CDR2 SYGVKD come from the germline V gene. The CDR3 loop reads CAIGQPNQPQHF. CDR3 sequence (DNA): TGTGCCATCGGGCAGCCAAATCAGCCCCAGCATTTT.

This chain connects TRBV5-1 to TRBJ1-2, with 7 bases matching TRBD1. There are 13 residues in the CDR3. In germline, CDR1 is SGHRS, CDR2 YFSETQ. The V gene end was trimmed by 2 bases and the J gene end by 8 bases; junction bases not matched to a gene: 6. CDR3 in amino acids: CASSFQGGSGYTF. DNA of the CDR3: TGCGCCAGCAGCTTTCAAGGGGGCAGCGGCTACACCTTC.

The V call is TRBV6-4, the J call TRBJ1-1; D not certain. The germline V gene encodes CDR1 MRHNA and CDR2 SNTAGT. With 2 bases removed from V and 4 bases from J, the gap between germline ends came to 8 bases. This CDR3 has 13 amino acids. The CDR3 DNA is TGTGCCAGCAGTGACGAAGCTGGCACTGAAGCTTTCTTT. It is translated as CASSDEAGTEAFF.

With regard to this clone: Given the absence of the conserved phenylalanine or tryptophan at the CDR3 end, a read error is likely. The chain combines TRBV7-6 with TRBJ1-2; 7 bases fit TRBD1. The CDR3 loop spans 14 amino acids. The junction had 9 bases not matched to a gene; V was cut back by 3 bases and J by 8 bases. The germline gives CDR1 SGHVS, CDR2 FNYEAQ. The CDR3 spells CASSLTGSLDGYTS. The DNA of the CDR3 is TGTGCCAGCAGCTTGACAGGGAGTCTAGACGGCTACACCTCC.

This clone has more than one count but fewer than ten. The CDR3 region is CASSLRLAGETQYF. DNA of the CDR3: TGTGCCAGCAGTTTAAGACTAGCAGGCGAGACCCAGTACTTC. V is TRBV27 and J is TRBJ2-5; 7 bases are a match to TRBD2. Per germline, CDR1 MNHEY and CDR2 SMNVEV (reference sequence). This CDR3 is 14 amino acids long. V shed 2 bases, J shed 5 bases, and the junction held 5 bases outside the gene matches.

The chain uses TRBV6-5 and TRBJ2-1; D unresolved. Trimming stripped 0 bases from V and 10 bases from J, with 19 bases between. CDR1 is MNHEY and CDR2 is SVGAGI in the germline V gene. This CDR3 is 16 amino acids long. For the CDR3, the DNA is TGTGCCAGCAGTTACTCACCGGAGACTGTAGCTGTGGAGCAGTTCTTC. Protein: CASSYSPETVAVEQFF.

This clone was seen many times. V and J are TRBV25-1 and TRBJ2-1, with 7 nucleotides matching TRBD2. The junction had 3 bases not matched to a gene; V was cut back by 2 bases and J by 5 bases. CDR3 length: 14 residues. The germline gives CDR1 MGHDK, CDR2 SYGVNS. CDR3 in DNA: TGTGCCAGCAGTGAACGCGGGAGCGACAATGAGCAGTTCTTC. Its translation is CASSERGSDNEQFF.

This chain joins TRBV6-5 and TRBJ2-2; 8 nucleotides align to TRBD2. Germline lookup yields CDR1 MNHEY and CDR2 SVGAGI. The junction had 6 bases not matched to a gene; V was cut back by 7 bases and J by 5 bases. The CDR3 spans 14 residues. The CDR3 bases are TGTGCCAGCAATCCGGGACTAGAGACCGGGGAGCTGTTTTTT. Translation: CASNPGLETGELFF.

The chain combines TRBV11-2 with TRBJ1-5, with no clear D. V was cut by 0 bases and J by 8 bases, with 11 bases left in between. CDR1 SGHAT and CDR2 FQNNGV come from the germline V gene. The CDR3 is made up of 14 amino acids. The CDR3 here is CASSLDGGLEPQHF. CDR3 sequence (DNA): TGTGCCAGCAGCTTAGACGGAGGTTTGGAGCCCCAGCATTTT.

The chain recombines TRBV6-6 with TRBJ2-5; 8 nucleotides match TRBD1. V dropped 6 bases and J dropped 3; count of bases not matched to a gene: 6. CDR1 and CDR2 from the germline V gene are MNHNY and SVGAGI (reference sequence). There are 14 residues in the CDR3. CDR3 coding DNA: TGTGCCAGCAGCCCTGGGACAGGAAAAGAGACCCAGTACTTC. Translation: CASSPGTGKETQYF.

The chain combines TRBV13 with TRBJ2-2; D unresolved. Germline CDR1 reads PRHDT; CDR2 reads FYEKMQ (reference sequence). V lost 4 bases, J lost 0 bases, and 9 bases lay in between. The CDR3 has 15 residues. CDR3 loop: CASSSDNPNTGELFF. In nucleotides, the CDR3 is TGTGCCAGCAGCTCCGACAACCCGAACACCGGGGAGCTGTTTTTT.

The rearrangement uses TRBV10-3 and TRBJ1-5; weak D call: TRBD1 (5 bases). From germline, CDR1 is ENHRY and CDR2 SYGVKD. V gave up 4 bases and J gave up 4 bases, with 20 bases separating them. The CDR3 runs 17 residues. This chain's CDR3 is CAISVGTAPGGNQPQHF. The DNA of the CDR3 is TGTGCCATCAGTGTGGGGACTGCCCCCGGGGGGAATCAGCCCCAGCATTTT.

The rearrangement joins TRBV5-6 to TRBJ1-6; D may be TRBD1 (5 bases). The CDR3 covers 18 residues. The germline V and J ends were trimmed by 3 bases and 5 bases, with 21 bases remaining between them. Per the germline V gene, CDR1 is SGHDT and CDR2 is YYEEEE. The CDR3 coding sequence is TGTGCCAGCAGCTACGGGACTCCACTCGGGACTAATAATTCACCCCTCCACTTT. Translated: CASSYGTPLGTNNSPLHF.

V and J are TRBV7-2 and TRBJ2-5, with 9 bases that match TRBD1. The length of the CDR3 is 16 residues. Germline assignment: CDR1 SGHTA and CDR2 FQGNSA. Trimming took 5 bases from V and 2 from J; bases not matched to a gene: 9. DNA for the CDR3: TGTGCCAGCAGCCCCTGGGGGACAGGGATTCAAGAGACCCAGTACTTC. It translates to CASSPWGTGIQETQYF.

The chain links TRBV28 to TRBJ2-5, with D perhaps TRBD1 (6 bases). Germline lookup yields CDR1 MDHEN and CDR2 SYDVKM. V dropped 5 bases and J dropped 0 bases, with 13 bases sitting between them. The CDR3 extends over 15 amino acids. The CDR3 DNA reads TGTGCCAGCAGTCCTACGGGACACGACCAAGAGACCCAGTACTTC. Its protein is CASSPTGHDQETQYF.

This chain connects TRBV11-2 to TRBJ2-7; D remains ambiguous. CDR1 is SGHAT and CDR2 is FQNNGV in the germline V gene. The CDR3 spans 17 residues. V dropped 5 bases and J dropped 0 bases, with 20 bases sitting between them. This CDR3 reads CASSPLDGQPSSYEQYF. The CDR3 coding sequence is TGTGCCAGCAGCCCCCTCGACGGCCAGCCTAGCTCCTACGAGCAGTACTTC.